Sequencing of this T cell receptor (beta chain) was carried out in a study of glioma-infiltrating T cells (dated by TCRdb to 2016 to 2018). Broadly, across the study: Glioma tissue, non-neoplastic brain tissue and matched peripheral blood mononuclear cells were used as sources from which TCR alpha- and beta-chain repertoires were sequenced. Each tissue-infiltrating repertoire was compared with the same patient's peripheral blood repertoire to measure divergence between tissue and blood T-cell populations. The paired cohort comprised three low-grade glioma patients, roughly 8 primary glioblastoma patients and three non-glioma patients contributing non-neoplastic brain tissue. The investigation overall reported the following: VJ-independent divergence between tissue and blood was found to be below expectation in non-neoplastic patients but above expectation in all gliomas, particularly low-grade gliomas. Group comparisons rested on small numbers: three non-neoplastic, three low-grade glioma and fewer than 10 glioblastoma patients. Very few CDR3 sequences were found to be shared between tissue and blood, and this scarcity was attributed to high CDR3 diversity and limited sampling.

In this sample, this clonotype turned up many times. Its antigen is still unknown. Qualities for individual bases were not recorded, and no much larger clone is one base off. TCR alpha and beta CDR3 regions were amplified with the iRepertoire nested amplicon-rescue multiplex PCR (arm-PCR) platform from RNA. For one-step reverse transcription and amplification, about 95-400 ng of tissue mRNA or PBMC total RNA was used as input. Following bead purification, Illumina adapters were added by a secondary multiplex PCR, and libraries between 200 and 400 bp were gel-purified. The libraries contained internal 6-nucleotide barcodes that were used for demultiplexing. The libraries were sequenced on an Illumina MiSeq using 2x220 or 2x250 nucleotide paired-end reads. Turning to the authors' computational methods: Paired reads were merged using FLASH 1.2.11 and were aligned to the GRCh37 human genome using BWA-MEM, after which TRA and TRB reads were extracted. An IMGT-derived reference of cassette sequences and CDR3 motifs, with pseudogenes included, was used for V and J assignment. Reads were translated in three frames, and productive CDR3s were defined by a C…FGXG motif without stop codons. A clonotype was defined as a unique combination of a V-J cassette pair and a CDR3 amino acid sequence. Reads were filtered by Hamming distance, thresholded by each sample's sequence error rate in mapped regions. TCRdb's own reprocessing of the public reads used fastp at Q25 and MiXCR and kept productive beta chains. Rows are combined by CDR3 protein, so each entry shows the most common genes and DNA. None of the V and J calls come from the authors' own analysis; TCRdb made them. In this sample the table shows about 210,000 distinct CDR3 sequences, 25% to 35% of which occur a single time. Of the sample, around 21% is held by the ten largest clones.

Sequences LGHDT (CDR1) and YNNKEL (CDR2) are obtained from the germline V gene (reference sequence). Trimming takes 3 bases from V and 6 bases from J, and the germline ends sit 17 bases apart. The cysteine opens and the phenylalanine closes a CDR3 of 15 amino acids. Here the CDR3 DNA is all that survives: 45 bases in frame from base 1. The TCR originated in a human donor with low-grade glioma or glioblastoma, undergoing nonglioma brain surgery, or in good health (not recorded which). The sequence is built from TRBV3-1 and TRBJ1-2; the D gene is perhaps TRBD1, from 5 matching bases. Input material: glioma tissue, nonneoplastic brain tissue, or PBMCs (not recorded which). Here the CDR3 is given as CASSQDAGEWNGYTF. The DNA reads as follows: TGTGCCAGCAGCCAGGACGCGGGGGAATGGAATGGCTACACCTTC.